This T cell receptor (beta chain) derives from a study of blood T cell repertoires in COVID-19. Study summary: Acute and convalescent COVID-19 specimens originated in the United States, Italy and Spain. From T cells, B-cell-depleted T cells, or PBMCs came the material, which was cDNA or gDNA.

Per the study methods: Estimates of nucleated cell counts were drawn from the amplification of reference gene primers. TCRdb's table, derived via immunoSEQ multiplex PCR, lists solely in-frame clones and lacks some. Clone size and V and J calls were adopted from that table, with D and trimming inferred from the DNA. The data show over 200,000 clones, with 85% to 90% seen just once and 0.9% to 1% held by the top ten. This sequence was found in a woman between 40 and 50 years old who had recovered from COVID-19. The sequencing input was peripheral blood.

CDR3 sequence: CASSSGGGARSGANVLTF. CDR3 sequence (DNA): TGTGCCAGTAGTTCCGGGGGAGGGGCCCGCTCTGGGGCCAACGTCCTGACTTTC. The J gene is TRBJ2-6, the V gene TRBV19, with 7 bases aligning to TRBD2. CDR3 length: 18 amino acids. V gave up 5 bases and J gave up 0 bases; unmatched junction bases: 10. Germline V CDR1 and CDR2: LNHDA, SQIVND (reference sequence). Full variable domain (outside the CDR3, taken from reference TRBV19 and TRBJ2-6): DGGITQSPKYLFRKEGQNVTLSCEQNLNHDAMYWYRQDPGQGLRLIYYSQIVNDFQKGDIAEGYSVSREKKESFPLTVTSAQKNPTAFYLCASSSGGGARSGANVLTFGAGSRLTVL.